Listed below are T cell receptor beta chains from one sample, sequenced in a study of T cells after yellow fever vaccination. TCRdb reprocessed the 5' RACE reads via MiXCR and lists one record per CDR3 protein. The table lists under 300,000 distinct CDR3 sequences, 6.5% to 8.5% of them singletons. The material was CD4+ T cells sorted from PBMCs, obtained 15 days after the yellow fever booster vaccination. The receptor set was obtained from a man aged 25 to 40 who received the YFV17D yellow fever vaccine. The CDR3 runs from the conserved cysteine through the conserved F or W. Each record gives: J gene, D gene, V gene, clone size, CDR3 protein, CDR3 DNA. The D gene is left open where the match is weak. A row's size may be missing; if present it is once, few, many or a size class.

>TRBJ2-3|TRBD2|TRBV20-1|many
CSAKLAGVTDTQYF
TGCAGTGCTAAACTAGCGGGAGTCACAGATACGCAGTATTTT
>TRBJ2-6|TRBD1|TRBV7-9|few
CASSYSGGPGANVLTF
TGTGCCAGCAGCTACTCAGGGGGCCCTGGGGCCAACGTCCTGACTTTC
>TRBJ2-7|NA|TRBV20-1|many
CSVAPRGLTEQYF
TGCAGTGTCGCACCCCGGGGGTTAACGGAGCAGTACTTC
>TRBJ1-2|NA|TRBV18|many
CASSPPGAGRYGYTF
TGTGCCAGCTCACCACCGGGGGCAGGGCGTTATGGCTACACCTTC
>TRBJ2-1|NA|TRBV7-2|NA
CASSLSGGASRYNEQFF
TGTGCCAGCAGCTTAAGTGGTGGGGCTAGCCGTTACAATGAGCAGTTCTTC
>TRBJ2-7|TRBD1|TRBV12-3/TRBV12-4|few
CASRGQGRIYEQYF
TGTGCCAGCAGAGGACAGGGCAGGATATACGAGCAGTACTTC
>TRBJ2-1|NA|TRBV6-5|NA
CASSYVAGPYNEQFF
TGTGCCAGCAGTTATGTTGCGGGACCATACAATGAGCAGTTCTTC
>TRBJ2-1|NA|TRBV20-1|NA
CSARDPPPTGNEQFF
TGCAGTGCTAGAGATCCCCCGCCCACGGGCAATGAGCAGTTCTTC
>TRBJ2-5|NA|TRBV5-1|many
CASSFDETQYF
TGCGCCAGCAGCTTTGATGAGACCCAGTACTTC
>TRBJ2-3|TRBD2|TRBV7-9|NA
CASSTGTSDSTDTQYF
TGTGCCAGCAGCACCGGGACTAGCGATAGCACAGATACGCAGTATTTT
>TRBJ2-7|NA|TRBV28|few
CASSFLDSLVGYEQYF
TGTGCCAGCAGTTTTTTGGACTCCCTGGTGGGATACGAGCAGTACTTC
>TRBJ2-1|NA|TRBV5-1|few
CASSLGEGQFF
TGCGCCAGCAGCTTGGGAGAGGGGCAGTTCTTC
>TRBJ2-2|NA|TRBV7-2|many
CASREVGVVELFF
TGTGCCAGCAGGGAGGTGGGGGTAGTGGAGCTGTTTTTT
>TRBJ2-7|TRBD2|TRBV5-6|few
CASSQLSAGPYEQYF
TGTGCCAGCAGCCAACTGTCAGCGGGACCCTACGAGCAGTACTTC
>TRBJ2-3|NA|TRBV5-4|NA
CASKKDSPVDTQYF
TGTGCCAGCAAGAAGGACAGCCCCGTCGATACGCAGTATTTT
>TRBJ2-5|TRBD2|TRBV7-2|NA
CASSRASGQETQYF
TGTGCCAGCAGCCGCGCTAGCGGCCAAGAGACCCAGTACTTC
>TRBJ2-3|NA|TRBV20-1|many
CSAHRSQDTQYF
TGCAGTGCTCACCGTTCCCAAGATACGCAGTATTTT
>TRBJ1-1|NA|TRBV5-1|NA
CASSIQTEMNTEAFF
TGCGCCAGCAGCATCCAGACGGAAATGAACACTGAAGCTTTCTTT
>TRBJ1-1|NA|TRBV20-1|many
CSASSGLTEAFF
TGCAGTGCTAGTTCGGGTCTTACTGAAGCTTTCTTT
>TRBJ1-6|NA|TRBV5-8|NA
CACSFERSSYNSPLHF
TGTGCCTGCAGCTTTGAGCGGAGCTCCTATAATTCACCCCTCCACTTT
>TRBJ2-7|NA|TRBV6-5|few
CASSYGVRGPYEQYF
TGTGCCAGCAGTTACGGTGTTCGGGGCCCCTACGAGCAGTACTTC
>TRBJ2-1|TRBD2|TRBV6-5|many
CASSPGTGTRPYNEQFF
TGTGCCAGCAGTCCAGGAACCGGGACTAGACCTTACAATGAGCAGTTCTTC
>TRBJ1-2|NA|TRBV29-1|NA
CSVGDFDYGYTF
TGCAGCGTTGGGGACTTTGACTATGGCTACACCTTC
>TRBJ2-7|NA|TRBV7-2|NA
CASSSTLAFGEQYF
TGTGCCAGCAGCTCTACGCTGGCGTTCGGCGAGCAGTACTTC
>TRBJ1-5|NA|TRBV6-2/TRBV6-3|few
CASSFIKGANQPQHF
TGTGCCAGCAGTTTCATTAAAGGGGCCAATCAGCCCCAGCATTTT
>TRBJ2-5|TRBD2|TRBV20-1|NA
CSAIGASGMTQETQYF
TGCAGTGCCATAGGGGCTAGCGGGATGACTCAAGAGACCCAGTACTTC
>TRBJ2-5|NA|TRBV7-2|NA
CASSLAQIAVNF
TGTGCCAGCAGCTTAGCCCAGATCGCCGTAAACTTC
>TRBJ2-1|TRBD2|TRBV29-1|few
CSVGGAYNEQFF
TGCAGCGTGGGGGGGGCCTACAATGAGCAGTTCTTC
>TRBJ2-5|NA|TRBV20-1|many
CSARPPRAQETQYF
TGCAGTGCTAGGCCCCCCAGGGCCCAAGAGACCCAGTACTTC
>TRBJ2-1|TRBD1|TRBV4-3|many
CASSRDRAHGEQFF
TGCGCCAGCAGCCGGGACAGGGCTCATGGTGAGCAGTTCTTC
>TRBJ2-7|NA|TRBV5-1|few
CASSLPRGDEQYF
TGCGCCAGCAGCTTGCCAAGGGGGGACGAGCAGTACTTC